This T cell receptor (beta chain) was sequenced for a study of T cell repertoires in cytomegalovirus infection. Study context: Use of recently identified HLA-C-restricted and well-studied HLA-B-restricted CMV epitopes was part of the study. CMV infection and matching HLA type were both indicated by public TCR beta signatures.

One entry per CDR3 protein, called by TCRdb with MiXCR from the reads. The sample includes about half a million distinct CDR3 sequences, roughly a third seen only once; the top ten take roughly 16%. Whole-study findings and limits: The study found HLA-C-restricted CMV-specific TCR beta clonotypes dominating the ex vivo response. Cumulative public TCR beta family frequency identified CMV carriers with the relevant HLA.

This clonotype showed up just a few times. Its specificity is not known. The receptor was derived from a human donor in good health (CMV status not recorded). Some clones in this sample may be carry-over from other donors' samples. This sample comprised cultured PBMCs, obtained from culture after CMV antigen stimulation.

The CDR3 DNA reads TGTGCCAGCAGCTTAGGACTAGTGGAGACCCAGTACTTC. Translating gives CASSLGLVETQYF. The chain has TRBV7-6 and TRBJ2-5; a weak D match, TRBD2 (6 bases). The germline V gene encodes CDR1 SGHVS and CDR2 FNYEAQ. The CDR3 runs to 13 residues. Trimming pared 1 base from V and 5 bases from J, leaving 8 bases between.